The present T cell receptor (beta chain) was sequenced within a study of blood T cell repertoires in COVID-19. The CDR3 runs to 17 residues. CDR1 LGHDT and CDR2 YNNKEL come from the germline V gene (reference sequence). The ends lost 4 bases at V and 1 base at J; junction bases unmatched: 10. TCRdb's copy holds only in-frame clones and misses some; the assay was immunoSEQ multiplex PCR. There are about 320,000 clones in the sample; around 89% occur only once, and 1.6% lies in the top ten. The sequencing input was peripheral blood. The origin of this receptor is a woman aged 25 to 45 with COVID-19, enrolled during active disease. The chain links TRBV3-1 (or the pseudogene TRBV3-2) to TRBJ1-1, with 9 bases fitting TRBD1. This chain's CDR3 is CASSLLSLDRGNTEAFF. CDR3 in DNA: TGTGCCAGCAGCCTCCTCAGTCTGGACAGGGGGAACACTGAAGCTTTCTTT.